These 4 T cell receptor beta chains were all obtained from the same sample, sequenced in a study of CD8+ T cells in alopecia areata. RNA was isolated and reverse transcribed to cDNA, the sequencing template. This table comes from immunoSEQ multiplex PCR, and its TCRdb copy is limited to in-frame clones, with some not included. Of more than 90,000 clones detected, 50% to 75% appear once; the ten largest clones hold roughly 30%. Treatment described: oral pan-JAK inhibitor, 5-10 mg twice daily. This material consisted of CD8+ T cells sorted from blood, taken at week 4, from a patient treated with tofacitinib. The receptors shown here come from a human donor with alopecia areata.

The V and J genes are TRBV9 and TRBJ2-1, with D possibly being TRBD1 (6 bases). This CDR3 spans 15 amino acids. V dropped 4 bases and J dropped 1 base, with 12 bases sitting between them. From germline, CDR1 is SGDLS and CDR2 YYNGEE. The CDR3: CASSRGQPSYNEQFF. The CDR3 nucleotides are TGTGCCAGCAGCCGCGGACAGCCATCCTACAATGAGCAGTTCTTC.

The V call is TRBV11-1, the J call TRBJ2-7, with D perhaps TRBD1 (6 bases). CDR1 SGHAT and CDR2 FQDESV come from the germline V gene (reference sequence). CDR3 length: 15 residues. V lost 5 bases and J 2 bases, leaving 16 bases between the germline ends. The CDR3 bases are TGTGCCAGCAGCCCCCTCAGGGGACCCACCTACGAGCAGTACTTC. This sequence encodes CASSPLRGPTYEQYF. Variable domain in full (rest from reference TRBV11-1 and TRBJ2-7): EAEVAQSPRYKITEKSQAVAFWCDPISGHATLYWYRQILGQGPELLVQFQDESVVDDSQLPKDRFSAERLKGVDSTLKIQPAELGDSAMYLCASSPLRGPTYEQYFGPGTRLTVT.

This chain joins TRBV29-1 and TRBJ2-1; TRBD2 matches 12 bases. The V gene end was trimmed by 0 bases and the J gene end by 3 bases; junction bases not matched to a gene: 9. This CDR3 is built from 18 residues. The germline CDR1 and CDR2 sequences are SQVTM and ANQGSEA. Here the CDR3 reads CSVEDWGMGLAGYNEQFF. For the CDR3, the DNA is TGCAGCGTTGAAGATTGGGGTATGGGACTAGCGGGCTACAATGAGCAGTTCTTC.

The sample holds a few counts of this clone. J is TRBJ2-1 and V is TRBV29-1; TRBD2 matches at 8 bases. Germline CDR1 reads SQVTM; CDR2 reads ANQGSEA. This CDR3 has 14 amino acids. J gave up 0 bases and V 4 bases, and 2 bases lay outside the gene matches. CDR3 DNA sequence: TGCAGCGTTGCGGGACTAGGCTCCTACAATGAGCAGTTCTTC. Translation gives CSVAGLGSYNEQFF.